This T cell receptor beta chain stems from a study of T cell responses to AZD1222 COVID-19 vaccine (dated by TCRdb to about 2021). Some background on the complete study: AZD1222 recipients whose second dose came at about 4 weeks and those whose second dose came at about 12 weeks were combined into one group, since spike-specific TCR depth and breadth did not differ between the two schedules. A total of just over 230 trial participants underwent TCR sequencing, of whom around 210 had received two doses of AZD1222 and some 26 had received two doses of the MenACWY control vaccine. Trial participants were enrolled by age into 18-55, 56-69 and 70-plus year subgroups, with roughly 160, 29 and 62 TCR-sequenced participants respectively. Beyond this particular receptor, the publication reports: Participants were mostly white British, with more females than males. The authors suggested clonal diversity may have been underestimated. After two AZD1222 doses, spike-specific TCR breadth and depth were significantly higher than at day 0 and than in MenACWY recipients. Reportedly, almost half of the unique spike-specific TCRs recognized epitopes lying outside the regions that are mutated in the B.1.351 and B.1.1.7 variants. Vaccine-associated CD4 TCRs spanned the whole spike protein, with dominant responses in regions 160-218 and 743-854. In the small 56-69-year group, the increase in depth fell short of significance, most likely because of low power. Conclusions about previously exposed vaccinees were limited because only five to seven AZD1222 recipients were SARS-CoV-2 seropositive at baseline. Because no samples from the day 14 peak response were available, repertoires could be characterized only after the peak T cell response.

For this clone: Its cognate antigen has yet to be identified. Per-base qualities were not stored, and no clone one base away is much larger.

The time point label of this sample denotes: baseline before first vaccination. Samples from vaccinated people were obtained from the UK trials COV001 and COV002, which included a single-blind randomized controlled phase 2/3 trial of AZD1222 (ChAdOx1 nCoV-19) in healthy adults. Trial participant PBMC samples were collected at day 0 and day 28 after the second dose for TCRbeta chain sequencing. The CDR3 regions of human TCRbeta chains were analyzed by immunosequencing. Concerning the study's data processing: TCRs in the repertoires were matched against a reference library of SARS-CoV-2-specific TCRs that had been generated with the MIRA antigen-specificity platform. Breadth was defined as the fraction of unique TCRs that were SARS-CoV-2-associated. Depth was defined as the fraction of total T cells that were SARS-CoV-2-associated. Using the MIRA data, each spike-specific TCR was assigned both to the spike region to which the TCR was reactive and to a CD4 or CD8 class. Log10-transformed breadth and depth values were compared by one-way ANOVA with Sidak's multiple comparisons tests. As stored in TCRdb, this immuneACCESS dataset retains in-frame rearrangements with V and J assigned. A fraction of the clones does not appear; measured against another copy, unresolved V genes explain less than half of the discrepancy, and the remainder lacks a known reason. V and J calls plus clone size are reproduced from that table; the DNA served to infer D and trimming. The sample records roughly 150,000 clones, around 93% of which are singletons. The ten largest account for approximately 4.8% of the sample.

CDR1 and CDR2 were assigned from the germline V gene as MNHEY and SVGAGI. A distance of 19 bases separates the germline ends of V and J, which lose 9 bases and 3 bases respectively. Measured from the cysteine to the phenylalanine, the CDR3 is 15 residues long. Here the CDR3 DNA is all that survives: 45 bases in frame from base 1. The source of this sequence is an adult in good health. The sample in question was peripheral blood, obtained on day 0 of AZD1222 vaccination. Recombination linked TRBV6-5 to TRBJ2-3; the D gene is not confidently resolved. The nucleotides are TGTGCCAGGGAGCAGGCCTACTTGAGAACAGATACGCAGTATTTT. Translation gives CAREQAYLRTDTQYF.